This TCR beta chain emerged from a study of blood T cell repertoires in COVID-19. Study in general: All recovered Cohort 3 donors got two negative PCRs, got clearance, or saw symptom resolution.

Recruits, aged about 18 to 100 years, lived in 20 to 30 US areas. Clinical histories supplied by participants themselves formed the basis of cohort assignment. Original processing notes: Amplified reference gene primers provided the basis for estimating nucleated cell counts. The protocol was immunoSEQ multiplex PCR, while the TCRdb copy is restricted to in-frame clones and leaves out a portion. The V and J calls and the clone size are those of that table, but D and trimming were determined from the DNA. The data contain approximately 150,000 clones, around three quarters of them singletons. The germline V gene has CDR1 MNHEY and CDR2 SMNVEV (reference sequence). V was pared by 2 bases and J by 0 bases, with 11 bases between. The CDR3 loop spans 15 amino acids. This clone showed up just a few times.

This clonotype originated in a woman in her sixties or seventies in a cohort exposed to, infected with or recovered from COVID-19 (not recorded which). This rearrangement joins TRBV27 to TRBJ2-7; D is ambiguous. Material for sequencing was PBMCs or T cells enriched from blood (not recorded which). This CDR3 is CASSLGQPGSYEQYF. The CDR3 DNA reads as TGTGCCAGCAGTTTAGGCCAGCCGGGCTCCTACGAGCAGTACTTC.